This T cell receptor (beta chain) was profiled in a study of post-analysis software for immune sequencing data. Points from the study as a whole: Patients used roughly five TRBV segments, including TRBV5-6, TRBV5-1 and TRBV20-1, more often than controls.

Trimming cost V 4 bases and J 1 base; bases outside gene matches: 5. The CDR3 has 15 amino acids. Germline lookup yields CDR1 MNHNS and CDR2 SASEGT. Remarks on this clonotype: Its antigen is unknown.

Prepared TCR beta cDNA libraries contained unique molecular identifiers. One entry per CDR3 protein, called by TCRdb with MiXCR from the PCR reads. Seen here are roughly 570,000 distinct CDR3 sequences, about a third observed once, and the top ten hold about 6%. This TCR was sampled from a girl aged 2-17 years with multiple sclerosis. Material: blood. This chain joins TRBV6-1 and TRBJ2-5; 8 nucleotides match TRBD1. CDR3 amino acids: CASSGHGQGQETQYF. The CDR3 nucleotides read TGTGCCAGCAGTGGCCATGGACAGGGCCAAGAGACCCAGTACTTC.